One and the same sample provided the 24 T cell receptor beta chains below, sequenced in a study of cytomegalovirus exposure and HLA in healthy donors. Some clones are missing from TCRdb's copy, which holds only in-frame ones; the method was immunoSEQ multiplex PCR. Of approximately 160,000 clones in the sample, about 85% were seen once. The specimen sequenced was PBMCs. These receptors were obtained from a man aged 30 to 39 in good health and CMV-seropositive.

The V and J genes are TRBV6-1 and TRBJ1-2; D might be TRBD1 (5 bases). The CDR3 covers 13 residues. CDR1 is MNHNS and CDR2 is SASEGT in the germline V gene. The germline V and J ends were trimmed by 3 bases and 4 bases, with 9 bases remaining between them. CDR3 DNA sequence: TGTGCCAGCAGTGATAGACAGATCTATGGCTACACCTTC. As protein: CASSDRQIYGYTF.

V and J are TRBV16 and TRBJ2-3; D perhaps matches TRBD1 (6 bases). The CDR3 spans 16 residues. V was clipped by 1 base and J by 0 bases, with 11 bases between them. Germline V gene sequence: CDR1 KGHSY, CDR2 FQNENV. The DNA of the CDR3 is TGTGCCAGCAGCCAATTGGGGACACCGAGCACAGATACGCAGTATTTT. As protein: CASSQLGTPSTDTQYF.

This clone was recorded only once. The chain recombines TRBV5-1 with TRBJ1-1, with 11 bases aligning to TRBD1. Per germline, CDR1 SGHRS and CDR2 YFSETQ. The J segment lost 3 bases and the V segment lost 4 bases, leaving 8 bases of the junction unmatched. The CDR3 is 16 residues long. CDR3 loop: CASSGGTGGIDTEAFF. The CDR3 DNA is TGCGCCAGCAGCGGGGGGACAGGGGGGATAGACACTGAAGCTTTCTTT.

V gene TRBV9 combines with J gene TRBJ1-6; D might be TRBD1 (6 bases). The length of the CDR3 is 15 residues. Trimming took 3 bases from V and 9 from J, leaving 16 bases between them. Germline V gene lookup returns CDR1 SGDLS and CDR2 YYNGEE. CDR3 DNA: TGTGCCAGCAGCGCCCCTTCGACAGGCTCTTCACCCCTCCACTTT. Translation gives CASSAPSTGSSPLHF.

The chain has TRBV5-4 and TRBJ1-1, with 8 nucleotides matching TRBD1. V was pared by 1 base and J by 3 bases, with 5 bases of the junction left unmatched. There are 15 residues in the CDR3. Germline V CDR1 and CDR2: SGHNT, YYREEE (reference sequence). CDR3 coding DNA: TGTGCCAGCAGCTTGAAGGACAGGGCGGACACTGAAGCTTTCTTT. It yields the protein CASSLKDRADTEAFF.

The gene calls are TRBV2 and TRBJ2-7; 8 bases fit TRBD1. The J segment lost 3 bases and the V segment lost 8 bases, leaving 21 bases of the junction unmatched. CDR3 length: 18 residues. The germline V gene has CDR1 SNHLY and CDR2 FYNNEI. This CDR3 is CASDLQSRDRQPDYEQYF. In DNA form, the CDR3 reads TGTGCCAGCGACCTTCAATCGCGGGACAGGCAACCTGACTACGAGCAGTACTTC.

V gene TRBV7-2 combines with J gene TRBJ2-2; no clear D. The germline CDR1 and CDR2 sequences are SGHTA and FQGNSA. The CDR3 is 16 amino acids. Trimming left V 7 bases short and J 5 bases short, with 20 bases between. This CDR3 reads CASTPRAVAGTGELFF. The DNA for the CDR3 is TGTGCCAGCACCCCCCGTGCCGTTGCAGGAACCGGGGAGCTGTTTTTT.

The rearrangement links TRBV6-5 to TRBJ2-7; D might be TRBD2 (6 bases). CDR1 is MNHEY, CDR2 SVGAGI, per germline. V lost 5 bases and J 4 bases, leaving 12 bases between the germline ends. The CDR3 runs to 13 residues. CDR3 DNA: TGTGCCAGCAGTCCCGGCGGGGATTACGAGCAGTACTTC. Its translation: CASSPGGDYEQYF.

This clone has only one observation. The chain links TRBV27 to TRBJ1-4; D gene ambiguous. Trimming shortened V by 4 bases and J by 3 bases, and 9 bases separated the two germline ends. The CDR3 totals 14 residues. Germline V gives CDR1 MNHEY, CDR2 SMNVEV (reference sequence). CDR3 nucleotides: TGTGCCAGCAGTTCCCCCGGAGCTAATGAAAAACTGTTTTTT. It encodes CASSSPGANEKLFF.

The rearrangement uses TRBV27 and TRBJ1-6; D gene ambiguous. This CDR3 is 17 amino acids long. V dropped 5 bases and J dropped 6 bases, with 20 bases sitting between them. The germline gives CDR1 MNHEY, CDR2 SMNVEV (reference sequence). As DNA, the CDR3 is TGTGCCAGCAGTCTAACCCACTCGGGAGGAGTTAATTCACCCCTCCACTTT. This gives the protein CASSLTHSGGVNSPLHF.

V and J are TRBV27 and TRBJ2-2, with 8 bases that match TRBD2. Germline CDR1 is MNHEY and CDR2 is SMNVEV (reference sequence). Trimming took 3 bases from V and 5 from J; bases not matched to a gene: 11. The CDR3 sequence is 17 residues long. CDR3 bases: TGTGCCAGCAGTTTTTCGGGGCGGGGGGTTTGGACCGGGGAGCTGTTTTTT. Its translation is CASSFSGRGVWTGELFF.

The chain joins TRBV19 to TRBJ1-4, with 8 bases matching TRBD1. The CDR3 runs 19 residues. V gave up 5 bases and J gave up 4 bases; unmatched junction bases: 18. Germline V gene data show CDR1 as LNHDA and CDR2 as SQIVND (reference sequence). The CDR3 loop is CASSLGRLRTGRRNEKLFF. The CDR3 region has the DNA TGTGCCAGTAGTCTCGGGCGCCTAAGGACAGGGAGACGTAATGAAAAACTGTTTTTT.

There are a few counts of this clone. CDR3: CASSLGTGAYDRYF. In nucleotides, the CDR3 is TGCGCCAGCAGCTTGGGTACAGGGGCTTATGACAGATATTTT. This chain uses TRBV5-1 with TRBJ1-3, with 7 nucleotides matching TRBD1. Trimming cost V 0 bases and J 15 bases; bases outside gene matches: 12. Germline V gene data show CDR1 as SGHRS and CDR2 as YFSETQ. This CDR3 spans 14 amino acids.

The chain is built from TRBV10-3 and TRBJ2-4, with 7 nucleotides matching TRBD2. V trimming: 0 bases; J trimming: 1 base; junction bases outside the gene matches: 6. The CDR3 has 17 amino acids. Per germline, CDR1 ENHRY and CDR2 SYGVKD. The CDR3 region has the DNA TGTGCCATCAGTGAGTCGGCGGGGGTTCTCGCCAAAAACATTCAGTACTTC. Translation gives CAISESAGVLAKNIQYF.

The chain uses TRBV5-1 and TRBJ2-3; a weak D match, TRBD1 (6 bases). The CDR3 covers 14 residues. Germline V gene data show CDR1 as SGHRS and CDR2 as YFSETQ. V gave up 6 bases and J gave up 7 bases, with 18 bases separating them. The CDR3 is CASTPGAGVYTQYF. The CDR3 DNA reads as TGCGCCAGCACCCCAGGGGCAGGGGTCTATACGCAGTATTTT. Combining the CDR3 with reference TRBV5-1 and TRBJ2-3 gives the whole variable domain KAGVTQTPRYLIKTRGQQVTLSCSPISGHRSVSWYQQTPGQGLQFLFEYFSETQRNKGNFPGRFSGRQFSNSRSEMNVSTLELGDSALYLCASTPGAGVYTQYFGPGTRLTVL.

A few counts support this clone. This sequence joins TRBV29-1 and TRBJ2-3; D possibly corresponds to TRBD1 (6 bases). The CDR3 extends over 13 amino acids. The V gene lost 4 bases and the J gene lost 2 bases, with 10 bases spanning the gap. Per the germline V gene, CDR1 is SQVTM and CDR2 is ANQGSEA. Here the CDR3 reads CSVAGALTDTQYF. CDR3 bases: TGCAGCGTTGCAGGGGCACTCACAGATACGCAGTATTTT.

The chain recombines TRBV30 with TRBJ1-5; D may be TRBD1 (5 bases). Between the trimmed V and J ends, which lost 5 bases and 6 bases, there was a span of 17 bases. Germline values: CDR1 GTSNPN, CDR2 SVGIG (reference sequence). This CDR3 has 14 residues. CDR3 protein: CAWGPGGRSQPQHF. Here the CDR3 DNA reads TGTGCCTGGGGACCCGGGGGTCGGAGTCAGCCCCAGCATTTT.

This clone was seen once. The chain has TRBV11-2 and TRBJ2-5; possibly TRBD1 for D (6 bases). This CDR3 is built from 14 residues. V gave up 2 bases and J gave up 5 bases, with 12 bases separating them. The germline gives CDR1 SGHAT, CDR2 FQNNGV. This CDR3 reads CASSLNRVEETQYF. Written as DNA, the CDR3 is TGTGCCAGCAGCTTAAACAGGGTAGAGGAGACCCAGTACTTC.

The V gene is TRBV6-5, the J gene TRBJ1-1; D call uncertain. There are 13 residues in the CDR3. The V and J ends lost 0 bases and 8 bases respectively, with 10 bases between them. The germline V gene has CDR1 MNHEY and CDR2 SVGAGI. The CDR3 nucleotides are TGTGCCAGCAGTTACTCGGCGCAGGCCGAAGCTTTCTTT. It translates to CASSYSAQAEAFF.

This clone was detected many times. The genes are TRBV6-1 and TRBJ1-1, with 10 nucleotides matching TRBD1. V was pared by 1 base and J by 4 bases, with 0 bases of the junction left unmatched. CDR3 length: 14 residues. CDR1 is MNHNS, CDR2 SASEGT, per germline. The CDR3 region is CASSEGTGGTEAFF. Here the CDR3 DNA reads TGTGCCAGCAGTGAAGGGACAGGGGGCACTGAAGCTTTCTTT.

The chain's CDR3 is CASSMWTGERKLFF. The CDR3 DNA sequence: TGTGCCAGTAGTATGTGGACAGGGGAGCGAAAACTGTTTTTT. This chain connects TRBV19 to TRBJ1-4; TRBD1 aligns across 9 bases. This CDR3 is 14 amino acids long. The ends lost 3 bases at V and 10 bases at J; junction bases unmatched: 6. Germline CDR1 is LNHDA and CDR2 is SQIVND (reference sequence).

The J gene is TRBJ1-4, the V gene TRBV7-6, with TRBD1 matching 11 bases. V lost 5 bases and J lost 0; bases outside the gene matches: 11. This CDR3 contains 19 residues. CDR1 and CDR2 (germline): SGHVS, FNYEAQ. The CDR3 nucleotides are TGTGCCAGCAGCGAGTGGGGGGACAGGGGGAGAACAACTAATGAAAAACTGTTTTTT. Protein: CASSEWGDRGRTTNEKLFF.

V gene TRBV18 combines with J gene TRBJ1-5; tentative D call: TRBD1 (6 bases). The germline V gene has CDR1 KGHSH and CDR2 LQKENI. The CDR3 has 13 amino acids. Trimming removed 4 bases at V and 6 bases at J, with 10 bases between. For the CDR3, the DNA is TGTGCCAGCTCACAGGGGGAGCTTCAGCCCCAGCATTTT. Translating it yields CASSQGELQPQHF.

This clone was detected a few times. CDR3 in DNA: TGCGCCAGCAGTGAAAGGGCAGGGTATCAGCCCCAGCATTTT. Amino acids: CASSERAGYQPQHF. The V and J genes are TRBV10-1 and TRBJ1-5, with a tentative D call TRBD1 (5 bases). The CDR3 is made up of 14 amino acids. From germline, CDR1 is WNHNN and CDR2 SYGVQD (reference sequence). Trimming took off 3 bases at V and 5 bases at J, with 11 bases between the two ends.